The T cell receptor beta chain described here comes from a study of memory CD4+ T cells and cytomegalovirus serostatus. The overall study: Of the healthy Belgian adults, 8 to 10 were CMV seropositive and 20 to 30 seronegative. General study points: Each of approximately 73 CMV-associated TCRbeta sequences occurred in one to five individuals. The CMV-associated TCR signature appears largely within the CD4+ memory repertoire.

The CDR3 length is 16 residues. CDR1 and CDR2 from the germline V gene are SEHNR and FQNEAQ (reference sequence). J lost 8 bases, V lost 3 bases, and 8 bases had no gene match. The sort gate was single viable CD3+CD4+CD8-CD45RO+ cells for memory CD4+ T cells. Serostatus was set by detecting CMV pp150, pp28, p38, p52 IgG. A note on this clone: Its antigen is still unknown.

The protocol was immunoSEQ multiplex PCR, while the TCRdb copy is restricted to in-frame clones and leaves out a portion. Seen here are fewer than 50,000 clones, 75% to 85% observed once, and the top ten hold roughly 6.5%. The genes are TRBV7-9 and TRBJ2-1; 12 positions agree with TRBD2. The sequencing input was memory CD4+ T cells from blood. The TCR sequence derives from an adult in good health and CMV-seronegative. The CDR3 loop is CASSFVTSGGGDEQFF. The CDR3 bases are TGTGCCAGCAGCTTCGTGACTAGCGGGGGAGGCGATGAGCAGTTCTTC.